Listed below are T cell receptor beta chains from one sample, sequenced in a study of T cell responses to AZD1222 COVID-19 vaccine. Profiling relied on immunoSEQ multiplex PCR, and the TCRdb table lists in-frame clones only, not all of them. The sample comprises about 110,000 clones, roughly 90% of which are singletons, and 9.5% to 15% rests with the top ten. This specimen was peripheral blood, taken on day 0 of MenACWY control vaccination. The receptors stem from an adult in good health. CDR3s include the opening cysteine and the closing phenylalanine or tryptophan. Fields, in order: V gene, CDR3 length, clone size, J gene, CDR3 protein. The size entry is marked missing in some rows and otherwise reads once, few, many or a size class.

V gene: TRBV7-9
CDR3 length: 13
clone size: NA
J gene: TRBJ2-3
CDR3 protein: CASSYGPYDTQYF

V gene: TRBV3-1/TRBV3-2
CDR3 length: 17
clone size: NA
J gene: TRBJ2-3
CDR3 protein: CASSQDLTSGYTDTQYF

V gene: TRBV29-1
CDR3 length: 14
clone size: NA
J gene: TRBJ2-1
CDR3 protein: CSVVASGSMNEQFF

V gene: TRBV2
CDR3 length: 17
clone size: once
J gene: TRBJ2-3
CDR3 protein: CASSEALVRGLTDTQYF

V gene: TRBV4-1
CDR3 length: 15
clone size: NA
J gene: TRBJ2-7
CDR3 protein: CASSREASGFYEQYF

V gene: TRBV6-1
CDR3 length: 13
clone size: NA
J gene: TRBJ1-2
CDR3 protein: CASSEKENYGYTF

V gene: TRBV10-3
CDR3 length: 14
clone size: NA
J gene: TRBJ2-1
CDR3 protein: CAISVRAALDEQFF

V gene: TRBV9
CDR3 length: 16
clone size: NA
J gene: TRBJ2-2
CDR3 protein: CASSVGAGTNTGELFF

V gene: TRBV5-4
CDR3 length: 12
clone size: NA
J gene: TRBJ2-2
CDR3 protein: CASSRDERELFF

V gene: TRBV19
CDR3 length: 13
clone size: NA
J gene: TRBJ1-5
CDR3 protein: CASSTGSWEPQHF

V gene: TRBV5-5
CDR3 length: 17
clone size: NA
J gene: TRBJ1-2
CDR3 protein: CASSLEYPQTPNYGYTF

V gene: TRBV27
CDR3 length: 13
clone size: NA
J gene: TRBJ1-1
CDR3 protein: CASSLGTPTEAFF

V gene: TRBV10-3
CDR3 length: 16
clone size: NA
J gene: TRBJ2-7
CDR3 protein: CAISESGKPQNYEQYF

V gene: TRBV18
CDR3 length: 17
clone size: few
J gene: TRBJ2-1
CDR3 protein: CASSPGTGGSSYNEQFF

V gene: TRBV7-2
CDR3 length: 15
clone size: NA
J gene: TRBJ1-5
CDR3 protein: CASSLPDRAIQPQHF

V gene: TRBV5-5
CDR3 length: 13
clone size: few
J gene: TRBJ1-3
CDR3 protein: CASSFFSGNTIYF

V gene: TRBV27
CDR3 length: 13
clone size: once
J gene: TRBJ2-7
CDR3 protein: CASSKQGPYEQYF

V gene: TRBV5-1
CDR3 length: 15
clone size: NA
J gene: TRBJ2-3
CDR3 protein: CASSLELGDSDTQYF

V gene: TRBV5-1
CDR3 length: 14
clone size: NA
J gene: TRBJ1-2
CDR3 protein: CASSLGEKAYGYTF

V gene: TRBV28
CDR3 length: 15
clone size: NA
J gene: TRBJ1-2
CDR3 protein: CASSRSGQGNYGYTF

V gene: TRBV28
CDR3 length: 15
clone size: NA
J gene: TRBJ2-5
CDR3 protein: CASSPRQGVGETQYF

V gene: TRBV28
CDR3 length: 15
clone size: NA
J gene: TRBJ2-2
CDR3 protein: CAIVDGGSNTGELFF

V gene: TRBV14
CDR3 length: 13
clone size: NA
J gene: TRBJ2-7
CDR3 protein: CASSKQGSYEQYF

V gene: TRBV27
CDR3 length: 14
clone size: many
J gene: TRBJ2-7
CDR3 protein: CASSFSTGVDEQYF

V gene: TRBV11-2
CDR3 length: 17
clone size: once
J gene: TRBJ2-2
CDR3 protein: CASTLGRGRGGAGELFF

V gene: TRBV27
CDR3 length: 14
clone size: NA
J gene: TRBJ1-2
CDR3 protein: CASRDRTTPYGYTF

V gene: TRBV6-2/TRBV6-3
CDR3 length: 20
clone size: NA
J gene: TRBJ1-4
CDR3 protein: CASSSHRLQGLGTTNEKLFF

V gene: TRBV30
CDR3 length: 15
clone size: NA
J gene: TRBJ1-5
CDR3 protein: CAWSGATAGNQPQHF

V gene: TRBV19
CDR3 length: 13
clone size: NA
J gene: TRBJ1-1
CDR3 protein: CASSTTGDTEAFF

V gene: TRBV13
CDR3 length: 14
clone size: NA
J gene: TRBJ2-7
CDR3 protein: CASSLGGSNYEQYF

V gene: TRBV11-3
CDR3 length: 15
clone size: NA
J gene: TRBJ1-1
CDR3 protein: CASSSGGKRNTEAFF

V gene: TRBV7-2
CDR3 length: 13
clone size: NA
J gene: TRBJ1-6
CDR3 protein: CASSLGGNSPLHF

V gene: TRBV6-1
CDR3 length: 19
clone size: once
J gene: TRBJ1-5
CDR3 protein: CASSGGYKTGGASNQPQHF

V gene: TRBV7-3
CDR3 length: 14
clone size: NA
J gene: TRBJ2-3
CDR3 protein: CASSLGGGLDTQYF

V gene: TRBV28
CDR3 length: 14
clone size: NA
J gene: TRBJ1-1
CDR3 protein: CASSVGGAWTEAFF

V gene: TRBV7-2
CDR3 length: 14
clone size: NA
J gene: TRBJ2-2
CDR3 protein: CASSLVGRAGELFF

V gene: TRBV9
CDR3 length: 20
clone size: NA
J gene: TRBJ1-3
CDR3 protein: CASSESRGQGFPIGGNTIYF

V gene: TRBV19
CDR3 length: 14
clone size: NA
J gene: TRBJ1-1
CDR3 protein: CASSVQVDSYEAFF

V gene: TRBV2
CDR3 length: 14
clone size: once
J gene: TRBJ2-2
CDR3 protein: CASSGQGVVGELFF

V gene: TRBV6-1
CDR3 length: 13
clone size: NA
J gene: TRBJ2-7
CDR3 protein: CASSEERLYEQYF

V gene: TRBV5-5
CDR3 length: 12
clone size: NA
J gene: TRBJ2-1
CDR3 protein: CASSLLVDEQFF

V gene: TRBV3-1/TRBV3-2
CDR3 length: 13
clone size: few
J gene: TRBJ1-1
CDR3 protein: CASSPETNTEAFF

V gene: TRBV25-1
CDR3 length: 16
clone size: once
J gene: TRBJ2-7
CDR3 protein: CASSESRRLAGVEQYF

V gene: TRBV7-8
CDR3 length: 13
clone size: NA
J gene: TRBJ1-2
CDR3 protein: CASSSTGFSGYTF

V gene: TRBV2
CDR3 length: 16
clone size: NA
J gene: TRBJ1-2
CDR3 protein: CASSERGEGPYYGYTF

V gene: TRBV7-8
CDR3 length: 15
clone size: NA
J gene: TRBJ2-1
CDR3 protein: CASSLGGGADNEQFF

V gene: TRBV20-1
CDR3 length: 16
clone size: NA
J gene: TRBJ1-1
CDR3 protein: CSASGGTEAKYTEAFF

V gene: TRBV5-6
CDR3 length: 16
clone size: NA
J gene: TRBJ1-5
CDR3 protein: CASSSMGGASNQPQHF

V gene: TRBV7-9
CDR3 length: 16
clone size: NA
J gene: TRBJ2-5
CDR3 protein: CASSLSREGPGETQYF

V gene: TRBV29-1
CDR3 length: 13
clone size: once
J gene: TRBJ2-7
CDR3 protein: CSVGKGRLLEQYF

V gene: TRBV4-2
CDR3 length: 15
clone size: NA
J gene: TRBJ2-5
CDR3 protein: CASSRGTGNQETQYF

V gene: TRBV28
CDR3 length: 14
clone size: NA
J gene: TRBJ2-1
CDR3 protein: CASRPSDSVSEQFF

V gene: TRBV27
CDR3 length: 18
clone size: few
J gene: TRBJ2-2
CDR3 protein: CASSLSPRAGVGTGELFF

V gene: TRBV9
CDR3 length: 12
clone size: few
J gene: TRBJ2-2
CDR3 protein: CASMGTAGELFF

V gene: TRBV15
CDR3 length: 15
clone size: NA
J gene: TRBJ1-2
CDR3 protein: CATSRVQASLDGYTF

V gene: TRBV6-1
CDR3 length: 17
clone size: NA
J gene: TRBJ1-6
CDR3 protein: CASSVRQGPVNNSPLHF

V gene: TRBV5-1
CDR3 length: 16
clone size: NA
J gene: TRBJ1-4
CDR3 protein: CASSLEKGAGDEKLFF

V gene: TRBV19
CDR3 length: 15
clone size: NA
J gene: TRBJ2-6
CDR3 protein: CASSSPTRGANVLTF

V gene: TRBV7-3
CDR3 length: 17
clone size: NA
J gene: TRBJ2-3
CDR3 protein: CASSLTGTSGPQDTQYF